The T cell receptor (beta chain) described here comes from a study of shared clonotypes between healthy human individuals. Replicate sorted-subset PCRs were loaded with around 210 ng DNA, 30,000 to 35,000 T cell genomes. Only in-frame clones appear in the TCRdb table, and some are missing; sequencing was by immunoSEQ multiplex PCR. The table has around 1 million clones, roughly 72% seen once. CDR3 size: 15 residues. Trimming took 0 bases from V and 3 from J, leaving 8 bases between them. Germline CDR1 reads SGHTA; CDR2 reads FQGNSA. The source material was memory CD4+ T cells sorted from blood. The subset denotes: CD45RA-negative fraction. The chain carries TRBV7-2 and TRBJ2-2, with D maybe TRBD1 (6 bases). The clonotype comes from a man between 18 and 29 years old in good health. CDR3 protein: CASSLAQGYTGELFF. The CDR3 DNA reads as TGTGCCAGCAGCTTAGCACAGGGATACACCGGGGAGCTGTTTTTT.